This TCR beta chain originates from a study of shared clonotypes between healthy human individuals. The assay was immunoSEQ multiplex PCR, and TCRdb's table has in-frame clones only and misses some. The sample records 2,500,000 or so clones, 85% to 95% being singletons. This CDR3 is 13 amino acids long. Trimming left V 0 bases short and J 6 bases short, with 9 bases between. Germline lookup yields CDR1 SGHDT and CDR2 YYEEEE. The V and J genes are TRBV5-6 and TRBJ1-2; tentatively, D is TRBD1 (5 bases). Sequencing used naive CD4+ T cells from PBMCs. Indicated subset: CD45RA+ positively selected. The source of this sequence is a man between 18 and 29 years old in good health. Some clones in this sample may be carry-over from other donors' samples. CDR3 amino acids: CASSLAGSHGYTF. The CDR3 nucleotides read TGTGCCAGCAGCTTGGCAGGGTCCCATGGCTACACCTTC.